Following are 30 T cell receptor beta chains from one sample sequenced in a study of CD8 T cells in ankylosing spondylitis. Study outcomes and limitations: Typical of ankylosing spondylitis blood, it appeared, was a TCR beta motif of fewer than 10 highly homologous variants.

TCRdb re-called the 5' RACE reads with MiXCR, one entry per CDR3 protein. The sample includes approximately 300,000 distinct CDR3 sequences, 7% to 9% of them seen just once. No antigen has been assigned to these receptors. The sequenced sample consisted of blood, either unsorted or a sorted T cell fraction (not recorded which). The receptors stem from a male donor with ankylosing spondylitis.

This clonotype turned up a few times. J is TRBJ2-3 and V is TRBV20-1; D call uncertain. Germline CDR1 DFQATT, CDR2 SNEGSKA (reference sequence). Trimming left V 0 bases short and J 7 bases short, with 14 bases between. This CDR3 has 14 residues. Here the CDR3 DNA reads TGCAGTGCTAGAGAGACAAGGGTTTTGAATACGCAGTATTTT. It specifies CSARETRVLNTQYF.

This clonotype was counted a few times. V gene TRBV7-9 combines with J gene TRBJ2-7, with D perhaps TRBD2 (6 bases). V gave up 3 bases and J gave up 2 bases, with 11 bases separating them. There are 14 residues in the CDR3. CDR1 SEHNR and CDR2 FQNEAQ come from the germline V gene (reference sequence). The CDR3 here is CASSFGGAAYEQYF. The CDR3 bases are TGTGCCAGCAGCTTTGGAGGGGCTGCCTACGAGCAGTACTTC.

This clonotype was picked up a small number of times. The chain carries TRBV5-1 and TRBJ2-3, with 8 bases fitting TRBD1. Looked up from germline, CDR1 is SGHRS and CDR2 is YFSETQ. The ends lost 3 bases at V and 2 bases at J; junction bases unmatched: 8. This CDR3 region has 16 residues. The CDR3 protein is CASSSPRQGYTDTQYF. CDR3 DNA: TGCGCCAGCAGCTCTCCACGACAGGGGTACACAGATACGCAGTATTTT.

The chain is built from TRBV13 and TRBJ1-1; D is unresolved. The CDR3 has 11 residues. The V end lost 8 bases, the J end lost 0 bases, and 4 bases lay between the germline ends. CDR1 is PRHDT and CDR2 is FYEKMQ in the germline V gene (reference sequence). CDR3 sequence: CASEVNTEAFF. Here the CDR3 DNA reads TGTGCCAGCGAAGTGAACACTGAAGCTTTCTTT.

The V and J genes are TRBV7-8 and TRBJ2-2, with a weak D call TRBD2 (5 bases). Per germline, CDR1 SGHVS and CDR2 FQNEAQ. The CDR3 has 15 residues. V gave up 6 bases and J gave up 3 bases, with 14 bases separating them. For the CDR3, the DNA is TGTGCCAGCAGTCAAATCGGCGGGTACACCGGGGAGCTGTTTTTT. Protein product: CASSQIGGYTGELFF.

This sequence joins TRBV9 and TRBJ2-1, with 8 bases that match TRBD2. Losses at the gene ends were 4 bases for V and 7 bases for J; bases not matched to a gene: 13. The CDR3 totals 16 residues. The germline V gene has CDR1 SGDLS and CDR2 YYNGEE. The CDR3 DNA reads TGTGCCAGCAGCCTCCCAAGCGGGAGTGGAGGGAATGAGCAGTTCTTC. Translation: CASSLPSGSGGNEQFF.

This clonotype was counted a few times. The chain couples TRBV3-1 to TRBJ1-5; D possibly corresponds to TRBD1 (5 bases). V shed 3 bases and J shed 0 bases, with 15 bases lying between them. CDR1 is LGHDT, CDR2 YNNKEL, per germline (reference sequence). This CDR3 region has 17 residues. The CDR3 DNA sequence: TGTGCCAGCAGCCACCATGGGGGTACCCTTAGCAATCAGCCCCAGCATTTT. It specifies CASSHHGGTLSNQPQHF.

This clonotype was recorded many times. A junction end diverges from the germline sequence, so it may reflect a read error. The chain couples TRBV5-1 to TRBJ2-5, with 8 bases matching TRBD2. This CDR3 comprises 14 residues. CDR1 is SGHRS and CDR2 is YFSETQ in the germline V gene. CDR3: CASSLGTSQETQYF. The CDR3 DNA is TGTGCCAGCAGCCTAGGGACTAGTCAAGAGACCCAGTACTTC. Full variable domain (remainder filled in from reference TRBV5-1 and TRBJ2-5): KAGVTQTPRYLIKTRGQQVTLSCSPISGHRSVSWYQQTPGQGLQFLFEYFSETQRNKGNFPGRFSGRQFSNSRSEMNVSTLELGDSALYLCASSLGTSQETQYFGPGTRLLVL.

The chain combines TRBV29-1 with TRBJ2-5; D is unresolved. This CDR3 contains 14 residues. Germline lookup yields CDR1 SQVTM and CDR2 ANQGSEA. Trimming removed 3 bases from V and 4 bases from J, with 15 bases in between. The CDR3 sequence: CSVDLPWIGETQYF. For the CDR3, the DNA is TGCAGCGTTGATCTCCCCTGGATCGGAGAGACCCAGTACTTC.

J is TRBJ2-5 and V is TRBV29-1; no reliable D call. The CDR3 is 12 amino acids. The germline V gene encodes CDR1 SQVTM and CDR2 ANQGSEA. V was clipped by 3 bases and J by 1 base, with 6 bases between them. CDR3 region: CSVEASQETQYF. In DNA, the CDR3 is TGCAGCGTTGAGGCTAGCCAAGAGACCCAGTACTTC.

The chain combines TRBV7-3 with TRBJ2-1; tentative D call: TRBD2 (6 bases). V lost 4 bases to trimming and J lost 9 bases, with 13 bases between them. Germline CDR1 reads SGHTA; CDR2 reads FQGTGA. The CDR3 has 13 residues. CDR3 sequence reads: CASSWGDVSEQFF. CDR3 sequence (DNA): TGTGCCAGCAGCTGGGGGGACGTAAGTGAGCAGTTCTTC.

This clonotype was found a few times. The chain uses TRBV6-5 and TRBJ2-5; maybe TRBD1 (6 bases). Deletions cut 4 bases from V and 5 bases from J, with 14 bases between. Germline CDR1 is MNHEY and CDR2 is SVGAGI. This CDR3 has 14 residues. The CDR3 region has the DNA TGTGCCAGCAGTTGGGGGCGCCTTACGGAGACCCAGTACTTC. Protein product: CASSWGRLTETQYF.

For this clonotype: The junction departs from the called germline gene at one end, perhaps through a read error. The chain has TRBV2 and TRBJ1-4; perhaps TRBD1 as D (5 bases). CDR3 length: 18 residues. Germline loops: CDR1 SNHLY, CDR2 FYNNEI. CDR3 bases: TGTGCCAGCAGAGAAGGGACGGAGCGTCTGCACCTCAATGAAAAACTGTTTTTT. It encodes CASREGTERLHLNEKLFF.

This clonotype was observed at least ten times. This chain links TRBV27 with TRBJ2-1; D remains unclear. Germline CDR1 reads MNHEY; CDR2 reads SMNVEV (reference sequence). This CDR3 is 13 amino acids long. Trimming took 3 bases from V and 10 from J, leaving 13 bases between them. CDR3 protein: CASSFAPYGEQFF. The CDR3 nucleotides are TGTGCCAGCAGTTTTGCCCCCTATGGGGAGCAGTTCTTC.

In its sample, this clonotype was seen a few times. The rearrangement uses TRBV4-3 and TRBJ2-2, with 10 nucleotides matching TRBD2. Germline trimming cut 4 bases from V and 4 bases from J; bases unmatched to any gene: 9. Looked up from germline, CDR1 is LGHNA and CDR2 is YSLEER. The CDR3 has 17 amino acids. In DNA, the CDR3 is TGCGCCAGCAGCCCCCGGGCTAGCGGGAGTGGCACCGGGGAGCTGTTTTTT. Its translation: CASSPRASGSGTGELFF.

The chain has TRBV20-1 and TRBJ2-1; D remains ambiguous. With 4 bases removed from V and 2 bases from J, the gap between germline ends came to 12 bases. Germline V gene data show CDR1 as DFQATT and CDR2 as SNEGSKA (reference sequence). CDR3 length: 14 residues. The CDR3 coding sequence is TGCAGTGCTAAACCGCGGTTTACCTACAATGAGCAGTTCTTC. It encodes CSAKPRFTYNEQFF.

In its sample, this clonotype was seen many times. The V and J genes are TRBV2 and TRBJ1-1; TRBD1 matches 10 bases. J was trimmed by 3 bases and V by 7 bases; bases with no gene match: 5. CDR3 length: 14 residues. Per the germline V gene, CDR1 is SNHLY and CDR2 is FYNNEI. The CDR3 nucleotides are TGTGCCAGCACCCGGGACAGGGGTTACACTGAAGCTTTCTTT. Its protein product is CASTRDRGYTEAFF.

This clonotype was detected only a few times. The V call is TRBV28, the J call TRBJ1-6, with D possibly TRBD1 on 5 matching bases. V lost 6 bases to trimming and J lost 0 bases, with 12 bases between them. Germline assignment: CDR1 MDHEN and CDR2 SYDVKM. The CDR3 spans 16 residues. The CDR3 DNA reads TGTGCCAGCAGCTGGACAAAGAGCTCCTATAATTCACCCCTCCACTTT. Residues: CASSWTKSSYNSPLHF.

This clonotype was observed a handful of times. The V and J genes are TRBV20-1 and TRBJ1-1; D gene unclear. Germline-derived CDR1 and CDR2 are DFQATT and SNEGSKA (reference sequence). This CDR3 has 11 residues. Here the CDR3 DNA reads TGCAGAGCAGACGGGAACACTGAAGCTTTCTTT. This encodes CRADGNTEAFF.

This clonotype was found a few times. V and J are TRBV9 and TRBJ2-5; 8 bases line up with TRBD1. The V gene end was trimmed by 3 bases and the J gene end by 2 bases; junction bases not matched to a gene: 6. This CDR3 has 15 residues. From germline, CDR1 is SGDLS and CDR2 YYNGEE. CDR3 coding DNA: TGTGCCAGCAGCGGGGGGACAGGTAGTCAAGAGACCCAGTACTTC. This encodes CASSGGTGSQETQYF.

The rearrangement uses TRBV7-9 and TRBJ1-6; TRBD1 is a possible D gene (6 bases). Between the trimmed V and J ends, which lost 3 bases and 9 bases, there was a span of 18 bases. Germline lookup yields CDR1 SEHNR and CDR2 FQNEAQ (reference sequence). There are 16 residues in the CDR3. As DNA, the CDR3 is TGTGCCAGCAGCTTTTACAGGGACGCTTTTGGTTCACCCCTCCACTTT. Amino acids: CASSFYRDAFGSPLHF.

This clonotype appeared many times. CDR3 DNA: TGTGCCACCGGTCTGGAACTAGCTCAGTGGGAGACCCAGTACTTC. Amino acid sequence: CATGLELAQWETQYF. The chain carries TRBV24-1 and TRBJ2-5, with a tentative D call TRBD2 (6 bases). Germline V gene lookup returns CDR1 KGHDR and CDR2 SFDVKD. CDR3 length: 15 residues. Trimming cost V 9 bases and J 5 bases, with 21 bases left between them.

This clonotype was counted between two and nine times. The chain links TRBV10-3 to TRBJ2-1; 10 nucleotides align to TRBD1. The ends lost 6 bases at V and 7 bases at J; junction bases unmatched: 6. This CDR3 has 14 residues. CDR1 and CDR2 from the germline V gene are ENHRY and SYGVKD. The chain's CDR3 is CAIRGQGDSNEQFF. The CDR3, as DNA: TGTGCCATCAGAGGACAGGGGGACTCTAATGAGCAGTTCTTC.

This clonotype was recorded at least ten times. The chain links TRBV7-9 to TRBJ1-3; maybe TRBD1 (5 bases). The germline gives CDR1 SEHNR, CDR2 FQNEAQ (reference sequence). The CDR3 has 15 amino acids. The ends were cut back, 2 bases at V and 1 base at J, with 9 bases in the middle. CDR3 sequence (DNA): TGTGCCAGCAGCTTAAGGGGTTCTTCTGGAAACACCATATATTTT. Protein product: CASSLRGSSGNTIYF.

This chain joins TRBV7-9 and TRBJ2-3, with D possibly matching TRBD2 (5 bases). This CDR3 has 14 residues. Trimming took 3 bases from V and 6 from J, leaving 13 bases between them. Germline V gene sequence: CDR1 SEHNR, CDR2 FQNEAQ (reference sequence). For the CDR3, the DNA is TGTGCCAGCAGCTTCTGGCTGGGGAGCGATACGCAGTATTTT. It yields the protein CASSFWLGSDTQYF.

This clonotype was seen only a few times. CDR3 sequence: CASSYGGGGLNEQFF. CDR3 bases: TGTGCCAGCAGTTATGGGGGGGGAGGCTTAAATGAGCAGTTCTTC. This chain uses TRBV12-3 or TRBV12-4 with TRBJ2-1; TRBD2 aligns across 7 bases. J gave up 7 bases and V 4 bases, and 10 bases lay outside the gene matches. This CDR3 contains 15 residues.

This clonotype showed up many times. The chain joins TRBV25-1 to TRBJ2-3; TRBD1 agrees at 8 bases. This CDR3 is 14 amino acids long. Looked up from germline, CDR1 is MGHDK and CDR2 is SYGVNS. After removal of 1 base from V and 12 bases from J, the junction contained 9 bases not matched to a gene. Here the CDR3 DNA reads TGTGCCAGCAGTGAATTGGGAACAGGGGGTTTTCAGTATTTT. Translated: CASSELGTGGFQYF.

The chain employs TRBV6-1 and TRBJ1-6; 9 nucleotides match TRBD1. CDR3 length: 15 amino acids. V gave up 6 bases and J gave up 7 bases; unmatched junction bases: 7. The germline CDR1 and CDR2 sequences are MNHNS and SASEGT. CDR3 nucleotides: TGTGCCAGCAGACAAAGACAGGGGGACAATTCACCCCTCCACTTT. Encoded protein: CASRQRQGDNSPLHF.

This clonotype showed up many times. The genes are TRBV28 and TRBJ2-7; tentatively, D is TRBD1 or TRBD2 (5 bases each). The germline CDR1 and CDR2 sequences are MDHEN and SYDVKM. The V and J ends lost 5 bases and 2 bases respectively, with 16 bases between them. CDR3 length: 15 residues. In DNA, the CDR3 is TGTGCCAGCAGTACACTCGGGACGGCCACCTACGAGCAGTACTTC. Translation gives CASSTLGTATYEQYF.

This clonotype was picked up a small number of times. V and J are TRBV7-2 and TRBJ2-4, with TRBD2 matching over 7 bases. V shed 3 bases, J shed 0 bases, and the junction held 5 bases outside the gene matches. The CDR3 extends over 16 amino acids. Germline CDR1 and CDR2: SGHTA and FQGNSA. CDR3 loop: CASSFPSGLAKNIQYF. DNA of the CDR3: TGTGCCAGCAGCTTCCCTAGCGGACTAGCCAAAAACATTCAGTACTTC. Based on the CDR3 plus reference TRBV7-2 and TRBJ2-4, the full variable domain is GAGVSQSPSNKVTEKGKDVELRCDPISGHTALYWYRQSLGQGLEFLIYFQGNSAPDKSGLPSDRFSAERTGGSVSTLTIQRTQQEDSAVYLCASSFPSGLAKNIQYFGAGTRLSVL.